A selection of T cell receptor beta chains follows, all from one sample in a study of regulatory T cells in long-lasting Graves disease. MiXCR, applied by TCRdb to the multiplex PCR reads, yields one record per CDR3 protein. The sample has roughly 250,000 distinct CDR3 sequences, 15% to 20% seen once. Another study also made use of these data, one on T cells in Graves' hyperthyroidism and ophthalmopathy.

The sequencing here drew on peripheral blood mononuclear cells (PBMCs), taken at new diagnosis, from a patient treated with antithyroid drugs. The receptor set was obtained from a woman in her twenties or thirties with Graves disease. Each CDR3 is given with its conserved first and last residue. Each record gives: D gene, V gene, CDR3 length, J gene, clone size, CDR3 DNA, CDR3 protein. A D gene is named only where the DNA matches it firmly. The size of a clone is reported for some rows only, either as once, few or many, or as a class for expanded clones.

>.|TRBV19|16|TRBJ1-1|.
TGTGCCAGTAGTGATAAGGGTAAGGGGTTGAACACTGAAGCTTTCTTT
CASSDKGKGLNTEAFF
>.|TRBV29-1|13|TRBJ1-1|once
TGCAGCGTTGAAGTCGCAGGGTCCACTGAAGCTTTCTTT
CSVEVAGSTEAFF
>.|TRBV5-1|14|TRBJ2-5|many
TGCGCCAGCAGCACCCCGGGCCTTCAAGAGACCCAGTACTTC
CASSTPGLQETQYF
>TRBD1|TRBV6-1|15|TRBJ2-1|many
TGTGCCAGCAGTACCGACAGGGGCGCCTACAATGAGCAGTTCTTC
CASSTDRGAYNEQFF
>TRBD1|TRBV3-1|12|TRBJ2-1|many
TGTGCCAGCAGCCAAGTCCGGACAGGGCAAATCTTC
CASSQVRTGQIF
>.|TRBV19|14|TRBJ2-1|.
TGTGCCAGTAGTTCCCCGCTCGGCGGTGATGAGCAGTTCTTC
CASSSPLGGDEQFF
>.|TRBV7-2|13|TRBJ2-1|many
TGTGCCAGCAGCTTAGACAGGCTGGAAGAGCAGTTCTTC
CASSLDRLEEQFF
>.|TRBV6-5|12|TRBJ1-5|many
TGTGCCAGCAGTTACGTAGGTCAGCCCCAGCATTTT
CASSYVGQPQHF
>.|TRBV20-1|13|TRBJ1-2|.
TGCAGAGTAGCCTCTAGAGGGAACGGTGGCTACACCTTC
CRVASRGNGGYTF
>TRBD2|TRBV19|17|TRBJ2-3|.
TGTGCCAGTAAGGGTAGCGGGGGGTGGAAAGGCACAGATACGCAGTATTTT
CASKGSGGWKGTDTQYF
>.|TRBV14|14|TRBJ1-1|many
TGTGCCAGCAGCCAAGAGGGATGGAACACTGAAGCTTTCTTT
CASSQEGWNTEAFF
>.|TRBV4-1|16|TRBJ2-5|.
TGCGCCAGCAGCCAAGATTGGACACAATCTAGGGAGACCCAGTACTTC
CASSQDWTQSRETQYF
>TRBD2|TRBV20-1|16|TRBJ2-3|.
TGCAGTGCTCACTCGCCGGGACTAGCGGGCACAGATACGCAGTATTTT
CSAHSPGLAGTDTQYF
>.|TRBV7-2|16|TRBJ1-2|many
TGTGCCAGCAGCTTACGGGGAGACGTTTCTAACTATGGCTACACCTTC
CASSLRGDVSNYGYTF
>TRBD1|TRBV20-1|15|TRBJ2-5|.
TGCAGTGCTTTTGACCCCGGGACAGGGTGGGAGACCCAGTACTTC
CSAFDPGTGWETQYF
>.|TRBV20-1|12|TRBJ2-7|many
TGCAGTGCTTATCAGGAAACCTACGAGCAGTACTTC
CSAYQETYEQYF
>.|TRBV5-4|13|TRBJ1-4|.
TGTGCCAGCAGCTTGACCCTGAATGAAAAACTGTTTTTT
CASSLTLNEKLFF
>.|TRBV7-9|15|TRBJ1-4|many
TGTGCCAGCAGCTTCGGAACATCTTTCGGGGAAAAACTGTTTTTT
CASSFGTSFGEKLFF
>TRBD1|TRBV19|14|TRBJ1-1|many
TGTGCCAGTAGTAAAGGGACAGCAAACACTGAAGCTTTCTTT
CASSKGTANTEAFF
>.|TRBV18|15|TRBJ2-1|many
TGTGCCAGCTCACCTCCGGGGCGCGCGAACCATGAGCAGTTCTTC
CASSPPGRANHEQFF
>TRBD1|TRBV3-1|15|TRBJ1-6|many
TGTGCCAGCAGCCCTGGGGACAGGGGGTATTCACCCCTCCACTTT
CASSPGDRGYSPLHF
>.|TRBV2|12|TRBJ1-2|many
TGTGCCAGCAGTGAAGTCGGCTATGGCTACACCTTC
CASSEVGYGYTF
>TRBD1|TRBV6-9|16|TRBJ2-3|.
TGTGCCAGCAGTTACGAAGGGACAGGGGGCCGAGATACGCAGTATTTT
CASSYEGTGGRDTQYF
>TRBD1|TRBV28|18|TRBJ1-2|.
TGTGCCAGCAGTTTAATCGCTGCTAGGGGGCCGGGTCCAGGGGGCTACACCTTC
CASSLIAARGPGPGGYTF
>.|TRBV4-1|13|TRBJ2-7|many
TGCGCCAGCAGGCGGGACGGCTCCTACGAGCAGTACTTC
CASRRDGSYEQYF
>.|TRBV18|14|TRBJ1-2|.
TGCGCCAGCTCACCAACAAGGACAGTCTATGGCTACACCTTC
CASSPTRTVYGYTF
>.|TRBV30|13|TRBJ1-5|.
TGTGCCTGGAGTAGGGCAGGGAATCAGCCCCAGCATTTT
CAWSRAGNQPQHF
>.|TRBV19|15|TRBJ1-1|many
TGTGCCAGTAGTATAGTCCCACCTATGAACACTGAAGCTTTCTTT
CASSIVPPMNTEAFF
>.|TRBV5-5|15|TRBJ2-1|.
TGTGCCAGCAGCTTGTTGCAGGTCTCCTACAATGAGCAGTTCTTC
CASSLLQVSYNEQFF
>.|TRBV7-2|20|TRBJ2-1|.
TGTGCCAGCAGCTCTACAGGGCGTAGCGGAGCTTTGAGCTCCTACAATGAGCAGTTCTTC
CASSSTGRSGALSSYNEQFF
>.|TRBV12-3/TRBV12-4|14|TRBJ1-4|many
TGTGCCAGCAGTCTCCGGGTCCCCTCCGAAAAACTGTTTTTT
CASSLRVPSEKLFF
>TRBD1|TRBV19|14|TRBJ1-4|.
TGTGCCAGTAAGGGGGACAGGGCTAATGAAAAACTGTTTTTT
CASKGDRANEKLFF
>TRBD2|TRBV7-3|15|TRBJ2-1|many
TGTGCCAGCAGCCGGACTAGCGGGGGGGTTCATGAGCAGTTCTTC
CASSRTSGGVHEQFF
>TRBD1|TRBV19|11|TRBJ1-2|.
TGTGCCAGTAGTACTGGACAGGTCTACACCTTC
CASSTGQVYTF
>.|TRBV11-2|14|TRBJ2-5|many
TGTGCCAGCAGCCCCCCCGGGGCCGGAGAGACCCAGTACTTC
CASSPPGAGETQYF
>.|TRBV10-3|16|TRBJ1-1|many
TGTGCCATCAGTGAGTCGACGGGGCCGGTGAACACTGAAGCTTTCTTT
CAISESTGPVNTEAFF
>.|TRBV4-1|15|TRBJ1-2|.
TGCGCCAGCAGCCAAGTGGGGGGGCAGTTCTATGGCTACACCTTC
CASSQVGGQFYGYTF
>.|TRBV7-2|15|TRBJ1-2|many
TGTGCCAGCAGCTTAAGCCCCGGACGATACTATGGCTACACCTTC
CASSLSPGRYYGYTF
>.|TRBV4-2|16|TRBJ2-5|.
TGTGCCAGCAGCCTAACAGAAGGGGATCCCGGGGAGACCCAGTACTTC
CASSLTEGDPGETQYF
>.|TRBV3-1|14|TRBJ2-5|.
TGTGCCAGCAGCCAAGAGGAGGGGGCGGAGACCCAGTACTTC
CASSQEEGAETQYF
>.|TRBV20-1|15|TRBJ1-6|many
TGCAGTGCTCAACCCTGGGGCCCCAATAATTCACCCCTCCACTTT
CSAQPWGPNNSPLHF
>TRBD1|TRBV3-1|15|TRBJ1-2|many
TGTGCCAGCAGCCATGCCTCCGGGACAGTATATGGCTACACCTTC
CASSHASGTVYGYTF
>.|TRBV19|16|TRBJ1-5|few
TGTGCCAGTAGTATAGATATCACGTATAGCAATCAGCCCCAGCATTTT
CASSIDITYSNQPQHF
>TRBD1|TRBV19|15|TRBJ1-2|many
TGTGCCAGTAATCCAGGGGAGGGACAGAACTATGGCTACACCTTC
CASNPGEGQNYGYTF
>.|TRBV18|15|TRBJ2-1|many
TGTGCCAGCTCACCCTCCCGGACAGCTTACAATGAGCAGTTCTTC
CASSPSRTAYNEQFF
>TRBD1|TRBV6-2/TRBV6-3|13|TRBJ1-2|many
TGTGCCAGCAGTTACCCAGGGGGCGAGGGCTACACCTTC
CASSYPGGEGYTF
>TRBD1|TRBV11-2|15|TRBJ1-2|many
TGTGCCAGCAGACTGATCCGGGACAGGGGGTCTGGCTACACCTTC
CASRLIRDRGSGYTF
>TRBD1|TRBV7-3|17|TRBJ2-2|few
TGTGCCAGCAGCTGGAGACAGGGTGGGGGGAACACCGGGGAGCTGTTTTTT
CASSWRQGGGNTGELFF
>TRBD1|TRBV15|17|TRBJ1-6|many
TGTGCCACCAGCAGAGATCCCCCCGGACAGGGAAATTCACCCCTCCACTTT
CATSRDPPGQGNSPLHF
>.|TRBV5-1|15|TRBJ1-4|many
TGCGCCAGCAGCGGCCGGGACTCGGGTAATGAAAAACTGTTTTTT
CASSGRDSGNEKLFF
>.|TRBV11-1|15|TRBJ1-2|many
TGTGCCAGCAGCCCGGGGTTGGGCCGAGGCGATGGCTACACCTTC
CASSPGLGRGDGYTF
>.|TRBV13|14|TRBJ2-1|many
TGTGCCAGCAGCCCCGACTTTACCTACAATGAGCAGTTCTTC
CASSPDFTYNEQFF
>TRBD2|TRBV6-2/TRBV6-3|16|TRBJ2-1|.
TGTGCCAGCAGTCGCGGACTAGCGGGACAGGCCCATGAGCAGTTCTTC
CASSRGLAGQAHEQFF
>.|TRBV27|13|TRBJ2-1|many
TGTGCCAGCAGTTTATTTAAGGGCAATGAGCAGTTCTTC
CASSLFKGNEQFF
>TRBD2|TRBV20-1|15|TRBJ2-1|.
TGCAGTGCTACATCCCCTAGCGGGAACCACAATGAGCAGTTCTTC
CSATSPSGNHNEQFF
>.|TRBV18|13|TRBJ1-1|many
TGTGCCAGCTCACCATCATCGCCAGACGAAGCTTTCTTT
CASSPSSPDEAFF
>.|TRBV7-2|14|TRBJ1-2|many
TGTGCCAGCAGCACCAGGGAGGTAGTCTATGGCTACACCTTC
CASSTREVVYGYTF
>.|TRBV12-3/TRBV12-4|12|TRBJ2-7|.
TGTGCCAGCAGTTATAGCACCGGGACAAGGGACTTC
CASSYSTGTRDF
>TRBD1|TRBV6-1|15|TRBJ1-2|many
TGTGCCAGCTGGTTTTCCGGGACAGGGTCCCTAGGCTACACCTTC
CASWFSGTGSLGYTF